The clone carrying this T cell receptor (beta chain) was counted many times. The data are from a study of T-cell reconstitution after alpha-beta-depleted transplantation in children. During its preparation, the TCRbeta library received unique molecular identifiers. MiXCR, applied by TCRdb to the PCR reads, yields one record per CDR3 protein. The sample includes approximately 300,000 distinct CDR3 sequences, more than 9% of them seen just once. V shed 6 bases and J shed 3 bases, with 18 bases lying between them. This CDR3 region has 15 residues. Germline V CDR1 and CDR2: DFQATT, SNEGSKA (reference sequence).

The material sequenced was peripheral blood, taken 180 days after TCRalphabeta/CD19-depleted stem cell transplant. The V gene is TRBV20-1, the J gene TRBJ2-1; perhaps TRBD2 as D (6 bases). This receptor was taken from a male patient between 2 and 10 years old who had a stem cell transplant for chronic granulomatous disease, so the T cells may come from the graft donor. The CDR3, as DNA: TGCAGTGCCACGGGGGACGGGATTCACTACAATGAGCAGTTCTTC. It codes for CSATGDGIHYNEQFF.